The 31 T cell receptor beta chains given below trace back to one sample, sequenced in a study of shared clonotypes between healthy human individuals. CD8 cells regarded as naive lacked CD45RO, were positively chosen for CCR7, and omitted terminally differentiated effector memory CD45RA+ cells. Measured with immunoSEQ multiplex PCR; TCRdb has only the in-frame clones, and not every one. The data hold fewer than 1 million clones, with roughly 96% observed a single time. What was sequenced was naive CD8+ T cells sorted from blood. The origin of the receptors is a man aged 25-45 years in good health.

This clone was recorded once. The rearrangement uses TRBV7-2 and TRBJ1-1; 7 bases line up with TRBD1. Germline trimming cut 5 bases from V and 1 base from J; bases unmatched to any gene: 4. CDR3 length: 14 residues. Germline CDR1 SGHTA, CDR2 FQGNSA. The DNA of the CDR3 is TGTGCCAGCAGCATCCGGGACAGGAACACTGAAGCTTTCTTT. It translates to CASSIRDRNTEAFF.

The rearrangement links TRBV2 to TRBJ1-2; unclear D gene. With 10 bases removed from V and 4 bases from J, the gap between germline ends came to 10 bases. The CDR3 loop spans 11 amino acids. Germline CDR1 SNHLY, CDR2 FYNNEI. The CDR3 loop is CATRKGYGYTF. Written as DNA, the CDR3 is TGTGCCACAAGAAAGGGCTATGGCTACACCTTC. The full variable domain, with the rest looked up from reference TRBV2 and TRBJ1-2, is EPEVTQTPSHQVTQMGQEVILRCVPISNHLYFYWYRQILGQKVEFLVSFYNNEISEKSEIFDDQFSVERPDGSNFTLKIRSTKLEDSAMYFCATRKGYGYTFGSGTRLTVV.

The chain recombines TRBV7-6 with TRBJ2-1; 7 bases agree with TRBD1. Per germline, CDR1 SGHVS and CDR2 FNYEAQ. This CDR3 contains 13 residues. V dropped 4 bases and J dropped 8; count of bases not matched to a gene: 5. CDR3 bases: TGTGCCAGCAGCTGGACAGGTATCGATGAGCAGTTCTTC. Protein sequence: CASSWTGIDEQFF.

The J gene is TRBJ1-1, the V gene TRBV4-1; the D gene is possibly TRBD1 (6 bases). Deletions cut 4 bases from V and 5 bases from J, with 14 bases between. The CDR3 extends over 14 amino acids. Germline CDR1 and CDR2: MGHRA and YSYEKL. The CDR3 DNA follows: TGCGCCAGCAGCCTCCAAGTGGGACAAACTGAAGCTTTCTTT. This gives the protein CASSLQVGQTEAFF.

The J gene is TRBJ2-1, the V gene TRBV16; no reliable D call. This CDR3 has 16 amino acids. With 4 bases removed from V and 8 bases from J, the gap between germline ends came to 21 bases. Per the germline V gene, CDR1 is KGHSY and CDR2 is FQNENV. The CDR3 here is CASSPPQGFSIHEQFF. For the CDR3, the DNA is TGTGCCAGCAGCCCCCCGCAAGGGTTTAGTATCCATGAGCAGTTCTTC.

The V and J genes are TRBV27 and TRBJ2-1; D perhaps matches TRBD1 (5 bases). The CDR3 spans 16 residues. Germline assignment: CDR1 MNHEY and CDR2 SMNVEV (reference sequence). V was trimmed by 0 bases and J by 2 bases, leaving 11 bases between them. CDR3 nucleotide sequence: TGTGCCAGCAGTTTATCGGCAGGGTGGACCTACAATGAGCAGTTCTTC. It encodes CASSLSAGWTYNEQFF.

The chain is built from TRBV19 and TRBJ2-1; 11 bases fit TRBD2. The CDR3 sequence is 21 residues long. Germline V gene sequence: CDR1 LNHDA, CDR2 SQIVND (reference sequence). The trim removed 6 bases at V and 3 bases at J, leaving 22 bases unmatched. CDR3 sequence: CASSPGTGDLAGGLYYNEQFF. CDR3 DNA: TGTGCCAGTAGCCCCGGGACAGGTGATCTAGCGGGAGGCCTCTACTACAATGAGCAGTTCTTC.

About this clone: The identical CDR3 is also encoded by other nucleotide sequences in the sample. CDR3 DNA sequence: TGTGCCAGTAGTCTCGGAGAGACCCAGTACTTC. As protein: CASSLGETQYF. The chain employs TRBV19 and TRBJ2-5, with D hard to call. The CDR3 spans 11 residues. Per germline, CDR1 LNHDA and CDR2 SQIVND (reference sequence). The V end was cut by 5 bases, the J end by 4 bases, with 5 bases between. Based on the CDR3 plus reference TRBV19 and TRBJ2-5, the full variable domain is DGGITQSPKYLFRKEGQNVTLSCEQNLNHDAMYWYRQDPGQGLRLIYYSQIVNDFQKGDIAEGYSVSREKKESFPLTVTSAQKNPTAFYLCASSLGETQYFGPGTRLLVL.

This chain joins TRBV5-1 and TRBJ2-1, with TRBD2 as a possible D gene (6 bases). The germline V and J ends were trimmed by 4 bases and 3 bases, with 11 bases remaining between them. CDR3 size: 14 residues. Germline V gives CDR1 SGHRS, CDR2 YFSETQ. The CDR3 coding sequence is TGCGCCAGCAGCCCCGGGACTGACTACAATGAGCAGTTCTTC. Its translation is CASSPGTDYNEQFF.

The chain uses TRBV5-1 and TRBJ2-7; 7 nucleotides line up with TRBD1. Germline-derived CDR1 and CDR2 are SGHRS and YFSETQ. The CDR3 loop spans 15 amino acids. Germline trimming cut 0 bases from V and 2 bases from J; bases unmatched to any gene: 5. In DNA form, the CDR3 reads TGCGCCAGCAGCTTGGCACGGGACAGAGCCTACGAGCAGTACTTC. It specifies CASSLARDRAYEQYF.

V is TRBV5-1 and J is TRBJ2-1, with D perhaps TRBD1 or TRBD2 (5 bases each). The germline gives CDR1 SGHRS, CDR2 YFSETQ. The CDR3 totals 15 residues. The germline V and J ends were trimmed by 4 bases and 0 bases, with 11 bases remaining between them. CDR3 DNA sequence: TGCGCCAGCAGCGCGACGGGGCCCTCCTACAATGAGCAGTTCTTC. Amino acid sequence: CASSATGPSYNEQFF.

The chain joins TRBV5-6 to TRBJ2-1, with 7 bases fitting TRBD2. CDR3 length: 14 amino acids. The germline V gene encodes CDR1 SGHDT and CDR2 YYEEEE. Unmatched junction bases numbered 0, after V lost 2 bases and J lost 1 base. Here the CDR3 DNA reads TGTGCCAGCAGCTTTAGCGGGTCCTACAATGAGCAGTTCTTC. This translates into CASSFSGSYNEQFF.

J is TRBJ2-7 and V is TRBV7-8; 12 nucleotides agree with TRBD1. Germline V gives CDR1 SGHVS, CDR2 FQNEAQ. The CDR3 is made up of 14 amino acids. V shed 1 base, J shed 5 bases, and the junction held 0 bases outside the gene matches. The CDR3 reads CASSLGDRGHEQYF. The CDR3 nucleotides are TGTGCCAGCAGCTTAGGGGACAGGGGGCACGAGCAGTACTTC.

The rearrangement joins TRBV4-1 to TRBJ1-1; D is ambiguous. The germline V and J ends were trimmed by 4 bases and 1 base, with 7 bases remaining between them. The CDR3 is made up of 13 amino acids. Germline CDR1 MGHRA, CDR2 YSYEKL. For the CDR3, the DNA is TGCGCCAGCAGCCTACGACAGAACACTGAAGCTTTCTTT. It specifies CASSLRQNTEAFF.

For this clone: Distinct nucleotide sequences in the sample also encode this CDR3. Here the CDR3 reads CASSLAGGYNEQFF. The CDR3 nucleotides are TGTGCCAGCAGCTTAGCGGGAGGGTACAATGAGCAGTTCTTC. The chain carries TRBV7-9 and TRBJ2-1; TRBD2 agrees at 7 bases. Unmatched junction bases numbered 0, after V lost 0 bases and J lost 4 bases. Per the germline V gene, CDR1 is SEHNR and CDR2 is FQNEAQ (reference sequence). There are 14 residues in the CDR3.

The chain recombines TRBV30 with TRBJ2-7, with a weak D call TRBD2 (5 bases). Germline V gene data show CDR1 as GTSNPN and CDR2 as SVGIG (reference sequence). V was shortened by 2 bases and J by 3 bases, with 17 bases between the two germline ends. This CDR3 has 15 residues. CDR3 loop: CAWSFNSGNLYEQYF. CDR3 coding DNA: TGTGCCTGGAGTTTCAATTCCGGGAACCTCTACGAGCAGTACTTC.

The chain uses TRBV27 and TRBJ2-7; 9 bases align to TRBD2. Germline V gene data show CDR1 as MNHEY and CDR2 as SMNVEV (reference sequence). The CDR3 consists of 13 residues. V was clipped by 5 bases and J by 10 bases; unmatched bases: 9. The CDR3 spells CASSPWREGVQYF. DNA for the CDR3: TGTGCCAGCAGTCCTTGGCGGGAGGGTGTACAGTACTTC.

The gene calls are TRBV27 and TRBJ1-1; no definite D call. Germline CDR1 MNHEY, CDR2 SMNVEV (reference sequence). CDR3 length: 14 residues. The V gene lost 5 bases and the J gene lost 1 base, with 11 bases spanning the gap. CDR3 sequence (DNA): TGTGCCAGCAGTCTAAACCCAGCGAACACTGAAGCTTTCTTT. It specifies CASSLNPANTEAFF.

V and J are TRBV7-9 and TRBJ2-1, with a possible D match to TRBD2 (6 bases). The CDR3 loop spans 16 amino acids. V lost 3 bases and J 7 bases, leaving 19 bases between the germline ends. Germline V gene data show CDR1 as SEHNR and CDR2 as FQNEAQ (reference sequence). The CDR3: CASSFAEELRENEQFF. CDR3 sequence (DNA): TGTGCCAGCAGCTTTGCAGAGGAATTGCGGGAAAATGAGCAGTTCTTC.

This chain uses TRBV5-6 with TRBJ2-7, with 8 bases aligning to TRBD1. This CDR3 region has 12 residues. In germline, CDR1 is SGHDT, CDR2 YYEEEE. CDR3: CASGQGILEQYF. The CDR3, as DNA: TGTGCGTCAGGACAGGGCATCCTCGAGCAGTACTTC.

This chain links TRBV9 with TRBJ2-3; 7 nucleotides align to TRBD2. CDR1 and CDR2 from the germline V gene are SGDLS and YYNGEE. The junction had 9 bases not matched to a gene; V was cut back by 3 bases and J by 2 bases. CDR3 length equals 16 residues. CDR3 bases: TGTGCCAGCAGCGGCCCCCAGCGGGACCCCACAGATACGCAGTATTTT. Encoded protein: CASSGPQRDPTDTQYF.

This sequence joins TRBV7-9 and TRBJ2-3; TRBD1 aligns across 9 bases. From germline, CDR1 is SEHNR and CDR2 FQNEAQ (reference sequence). V lost 5 bases and J lost 4; bases outside the gene matches: 4. The CDR3 has 14 amino acids. The CDR3 region is CASSGGQGPDTQYF. CDR3 DNA sequence: TGTGCCAGCAGCGGGGGACAGGGTCCAGATACGCAGTATTTT. Together with reference TRBV7-9 and TRBJ2-3, the CDR3 gives the full variable domain: DTGVSQNPRHKITKRGQNVTFRCDPISEHNRLYWYRQTLGQGPEFLTYFQNEAQLEKSRLLSDRFSAERPKGSFSTLEIQRTEQGDSAMYLCASSGGQGPDTQYFGPGTRLTVL.

The chain joins TRBV27 to TRBJ2-2, with D possibly matching TRBD1 (5 bases). V lost 8 bases and J lost 5, with 9 bases in between. CDR1 is MNHEY and CDR2 is SMNVEV in the germline V gene (reference sequence). CDR3 size: 12 residues. Written as DNA, the CDR3 is TGTGCCAGCGGCAGGGCAACCGGGGAGCTGTTTTTT. Translating it yields CASGRATGELFF.

This chain connects TRBV5-6 to TRBJ2-1; D is unclear. This CDR3 is built from 11 residues. V was clipped by 4 bases and J by 2 bases, with 1 base between them. The germline CDR1 and CDR2 sequences are SGHDT and YYEEEE. CDR3 region: CASSTYNEQFF. The CDR3 DNA follows: TGTGCCAGCAGCACCTACAATGAGCAGTTCTTC.

The chain uses TRBV27 and TRBJ2-1; 7 positions match TRBD2. Germline CDR1 MNHEY, CDR2 SMNVEV (reference sequence). There are 15 residues in the CDR3. With V trimmed by 8 bases and J by 0 bases, 7 bases remained unmatched. The DNA for the CDR3 is TGTGCCAGCGCCCACCGCGGGAGCTCCTACAATGAGCAGTTCTTC. Its translation: CASAHRGSSYNEQFF.

This sequence joins TRBV2 and TRBJ2-7, with TRBD1 matching 7 bases. V lost 2 bases and J lost 8; bases outside the gene matches: 15. This CDR3 region has 16 residues. In germline, CDR1 is SNHLY, CDR2 FYNNEI. This chain's CDR3 is CASSETPTGIVWQQYF. In DNA form, the CDR3 reads TGTGCCAGCAGTGAAACCCCGACAGGGATTGTCTGGCAGCAGTACTTC.

For the CDR3, the DNA is TGTGCCAGCCAGGGACTAGCGGAAGTGTGGGGAGATACGCAGTATTTT. This encodes CASQGLAEVWGDTQYF. The chain links TRBV27 to TRBJ2-3; 11 bases are shared with TRBD2. This CDR3 has 16 residues. The ends lost 8 bases at V and 5 bases at J; junction bases unmatched: 12. Germline CDR1 and CDR2: MNHEY and SMNVEV (reference sequence).

The genes are TRBV11-3 and TRBJ2-7; D is perhaps TRBD2 (6 bases). Germline CDR1 is SGHNT and CDR2 is YENEEA. V was clipped by 6 bases and J by 0 bases, with 15 bases between them. The CDR3 is made up of 15 amino acids. The DNA for the CDR3 is TGTGCCAGCAGGGCGCGGGACGCCTGCTCCTACGAGCAGTACTTC. Amino acid sequence: CASRARDACSYEQYF.

This chain links TRBV30 with TRBJ2-5, with TRBD1 matching 11 bases. The CDR3 spans 18 residues. Germline CDR1 reads GTSNPN; CDR2 reads SVGIG (reference sequence). The V and J ends lost 1 base and 3 bases, in that order; junction bases with no gene match: 13. The CDR3 is CAWSERPGTGGAKETQYF. The CDR3 bases are TGTGCCTGGAGTGAGAGACCCGGGACAGGGGGAGCGAAAGAGACCCAGTACTTC. Drawing the rest from reference TRBV30 and TRBJ2-5, the complete variable domain is SQTIHQWPATLVQPVGSPLSLECTVEGTSNPNLYWYRQAAGRGLQLLFYSVGIGQISSEVPQNLSASRPQDRQFILSSKKLLLSDSGFYLCAWSERPGTGGAKETQYFGPGTRLLVL.

The chain joins TRBV29-1 to TRBJ1-2; 7 nucleotides agree with TRBD1. With V trimmed by 0 bases and J by 5 bases, 3 bases remained unmatched. CDR3 length equals 13 residues. Germline V gene data show CDR1 as SQVTM and CDR2 as ANQGSEA. CDR3 nucleotide sequence: TGCAGCGTTGAAGAATCGGGACAGTATGGCTACACCTTC. Its translation is CSVEESGQYGYTF.

The V call is TRBV27, the J call TRBJ1-5; 7 nucleotides match TRBD1. CDR3 length: 16 amino acids. Germline V CDR1 and CDR2: MNHEY, SMNVEV (reference sequence). The V segment lost 4 bases and the J segment 0 bases; nucleotides outside the gene matches: 6. The CDR3 DNA reads TGTGCCAGCAGTTATACAGGGGCGATTAGCAATCAGCCCCAGCATTTT. Protein product: CASSYTGAISNQPQHF.